This T cell receptor (beta chain) appears in the sequencing data of a study of cytomegalovirus exposure and HLA in healthy donors. The V end lost 0 bases, the J end lost 5 bases, and 7 bases lay between the germline ends. Germline CDR1 is LGHNA and CDR2 is YNFKEQ. The CDR3 has 14 residues. Primers included in the PCR were 60 Vbeta and 13 Jbeta primers. Libraries were prepared by immunoSEQ multiplex PCR; TCRdb keeps only in-frame clonotypes and omits some of them. In the table there are approximately 120,000 clones, over 65% of which are singletons. Only a few counts were recorded for this clone. Its specificity is unknown. Study-wide findings and caveats: A further, later analysis showed that HLA-associated TCR beta chains (compared with equally common others) were more clonally expanded. TCR beta chain V- and J-gene trimming was linked, in a later analysis, to a missense variant in DCLRE1C.

Sequences were obtained from PBMCs. This clonotype originated in a man aged 45-60 years in good health and CMV-seronegative. The chain links TRBV4-2 to TRBJ2-2; perhaps TRBD1 as D (5 bases). CDR3 residues: CASSQEGQTGELFF. The CDR3 DNA is TGTGCCAGCAGCCAAGAGGGGCAGACCGGGGAGCTGTTTTTT.